The 20 T cell receptor beta chains below were found in one sample sequenced in a study of cytomegalovirus exposure and HLA in healthy donors (TCRdb year 2017). The library was obtained by the immunoSEQ multiplex PCR assay. For the multiplex PCR, a mixture combining 60 forward primers for TCR Vbeta segments and 13 reverse primers for TCR Jbeta segments was used. In TCRdb, the immuneACCESS table is reduced to in-frame sequences with V and J assigned. These tables do not hold every clone; where another copy was compared, an unresolved V gene accounts for under half, and the others remain unexplained. The sample table holds 150,000 or so clones, of which 75% were seen once. Together, the top ten hold about 11% of the sample. Sequencing input: PBMCs. The receptors come from a man aged 18 to 29 in good health and CMV-seropositive.

The chain has TRBV5-1 and TRBJ2-3, with D possibly being TRBD2 (6 bases). Germline V gene sequence: CDR1 SGHRS, CDR2 YFSETQ. V lost 2 bases and J 4 bases, leaving 14 bases between the germline ends. This CDR3 region has 15 residues. Written as DNA, the CDR3 is TGCGCCAGCAGCTTAACAGCTCCGGGGGCAGATACGCAGTATTTT. As protein: CASSLTAPGADTQYF.

A single count supports this clone. This chain links TRBV21-1 with TRBJ2-1; TRBD2 was called by the table and not checked on the DNA. TRBV21-1 is flagged as a pseudogene. The CDR3 covers 19 residues. The CDR3 region has the DNA TGTGCCGCCAAACCGGGACTAGCGGGACTACCCCCGTGCTACAATGAGCAGTTCTTC. Its protein is CAAKPGLAGLPPCYNEQFF.

The rearrangement joins TRBV28 to TRBJ2-7; TRBD2 is a possible D gene (6 bases). This CDR3 has 15 amino acids. V lost 6 bases, J lost 6 bases, and 21 bases lay in between. CDR1 and CDR2 (germline): MDHEN, SYDVKM. Here the CDR3 reads CASSSRALGTFEQYF. The CDR3 DNA follows: TGTGCCAGCAGCTCCCGGGCCCTCGGGACTTTCGAGCAGTACTTC.

This chain links TRBV5-1 with TRBJ2-6; a weak D match, TRBD1 (7 bases). Looked up from germline, CDR1 is SGHRS and CDR2 is YFSETQ. The V end was cut by 0 bases, the J end by 2 bases, with 9 bases between. This CDR3 is 16 amino acids long. As DNA, the CDR3 is TGCGCCAGCAGCTTGGGCAGGGGGGCTGGGGCCAACGTCCTGACTTTC. Protein: CASSLGRGAGANVLTF.

This chain connects TRBV11-2 to TRBJ1-1, with D possibly matching TRBD1 (5 bases). Germline V lookup: CDR1 SGHAT, CDR2 FQNNGV. The CDR3 has 15 amino acids. Trimming cost V 3 bases and J 0 bases, with 11 bases left between them. The CDR3 DNA reads as TGTGCCAGCAGCTTGAGTTCAGGGTTGAACACTGAAGCTTTCTTT. Residues: CASSLSSGLNTEAFF.

This clone was counted a single time. J is TRBJ2-5 and V is TRBV28; 9 nucleotides match TRBD2. The J call may be incorrect, as the DNA end agrees better with TRBJ2-7. The CDR3 consists of 15 residues. CDR1 and CDR2 (germline): MDHEN, SYDVKM. CDR3 loop: CASSLGREGGYEQYF. The CDR3 DNA reads as TGTGCCAGCAGTTTAGGGCGGGAGGGGGGGTACGAGCAGTACTTC.

In its sample, this clone was seen a few times. The chain uses TRBV10-3 and TRBJ2-3; 7 bases are shared with TRBD1. Germline V gene data show CDR1 as ENHRY and CDR2 as SYGVKD. CDR3 length: 18 residues. Trimming cost V 6 bases and J 3 bases; bases outside gene matches: 18. CDR3 region: CAISPSEGALLGTDTQYF. The CDR3 DNA sequence: TGTGCCATCAGCCCGTCTGAGGGGGCTTTGTTGGGGACAGATACGCAGTATTTT.

This clone was seen a handful of times. The CDR3 DNA sequence: TGTGCCAGCAGCTTAGCCCAGCAGGGTGAGCAGTTCTTC. Its protein product is CASSLAQQGEQFF. V usage is TRBV7-9 and J usage is TRBJ2-1, with D perhaps TRBD1 (5 bases). In germline, CDR1 is SEHNR, CDR2 FQNEAQ (reference sequence). This CDR3 contains 13 residues. Trimming stripped 0 bases from V and 9 bases from J, with 9 bases between.

The genes are TRBV11-2 and TRBJ2-1; possible D gene TRBD2, 6 bases. V was pared by 1 base and J by 6 bases, with 10 bases between. CDR1 is SGHAT, CDR2 FQNNGV, per germline. The CDR3 sequence is 14 residues long. The CDR3 region has the DNA TGTGCCAGCAGCTTAGCCGGGGGTCTCAATGAGCAGTTCTTC. Translated: CASSLAGGLNEQFF.

This clone turned up a few times. This sequence joins TRBV20-1 and TRBJ2-3; D is ambiguous. The germline CDR1 and CDR2 sequences are DFQATT and SNEGSKA (reference sequence). CDR3 length equals 10 residues. The V end was cut by 6 bases, the J end by 2 bases, with 3 bases between. The CDR3 DNA sequence: TGCAGTGCCCTCACAGATACGCAGTATTTT. This gives the protein CSALTDTQYF.

J is TRBJ2-7 and V is TRBV15; TRBD1 agrees at 10 bases. The CDR3 runs to 16 residues. Germline CDR1 and CDR2: LNHNV and YYDKDF (reference sequence). The V gene end was trimmed by 2 bases and the J gene end by 5 bases; junction bases not matched to a gene: 9. CDR3 protein: CATSRSRDRGLDEQYF. The CDR3 coding sequence is TGTGCCACCAGCAGATCCCGAGACAGGGGGCTGGACGAGCAGTACTTC.

This chain links TRBV29-1 with TRBJ1-1, with 8 bases identical to TRBD1. This CDR3 comprises 12 residues. V trimming: 5 bases; J trimming: 10 bases; junction bases outside the gene matches: 9. Germline V gene lookup returns CDR1 SQVTM and CDR2 ANQGSEA. The CDR3 region has the DNA TGCAGCGTTCAAAGGACAGGGAGTGTAGCTTTCTTT. Translation gives CSVQRTGSVAFF.

J is TRBJ2-2 and V is TRBV19; 11 positions agree with TRBD2. CDR1 is LNHDA and CDR2 is SQIVND in the germline V gene (reference sequence). The CDR3 covers 15 residues. The J segment lost 6 bases and the V segment lost 3 bases, leaving 3 bases of the junction unmatched. The CDR3 protein is CASSILAGGPGELFF. CDR3 in DNA: TGTGCCAGTAGTATCCTAGCGGGAGGCCCCGGGGAGCTGTTTTTT. Full variable domain (outside the CDR3, taken from reference TRBV19 and TRBJ2-2): DGGITQSPKYLFRKEGQNVTLSCEQNLNHDAMYWYRQDPGQGLRLIYYSQIVNDFQKGDIAEGYSVSREKKESFPLTVTSAQKNPTAFYLCASSILAGGPGELFFGEGSRLTVL.

The J gene is TRBJ2-2, the V gene TRBV19; no clear D. Looked up from germline, CDR1 is LNHDA and CDR2 is SQIVND (reference sequence). The V and J ends lost 7 bases and 5 bases respectively, with 11 bases between them. The CDR3 has 13 amino acids. In DNA form, the CDR3 reads TGTGCCAGTACCTCCCTCGGTACCGGGGAGCTGTTTTTT. It specifies CASTSLGTGELFF. The entire variable domain, with the rest obtained from reference TRBV19 and TRBJ2-2, is as follows: DGGITQSPKYLFRKEGQNVTLSCEQNLNHDAMYWYRQDPGQGLRLIYYSQIVNDFQKGDIAEGYSVSREKKESFPLTVTSAQKNPTAFYLCASTSLGTGELFFGEGSRLTVL.

The rearrangement joins TRBV6-1 to TRBJ1-2; D might be TRBD1 (6 bases). The CDR3 has 14 residues. Germline V gene data show CDR1 as MNHNS and CDR2 as SASEGT. The V end lost 6 bases, the J end lost 7 bases, and 18 bases lay between the germline ends. CDR3 nucleotides: TGTGCCAGCAGGGAACAGGGTAGGGGAAGTGGCTACACCTTC. Protein product: CASREQGRGSGYTF.

Note on this clone: One end of the junction is discordant with germline, which a read error may explain. The chain has TRBV5-8 and TRBJ1-2; 7 bases line up with TRBD1. The CDR3 loop spans 15 amino acids. CDR1 is SGHTS and CDR2 is YDEGEE in the germline V gene. In DNA, the CDR3 is TGTGCCAGCAGCAATTACAGGGGCCGCAACTATGGCTACCCCTTC. Amino acids: CASSNYRGRNYGYPF.

V is TRBV2 and J is TRBJ2-1; the D gene is possibly TRBD1 (6 bases). V shed 6 bases and J shed 1 base, with 13 bases lying between them. CDR3 length: 15 amino acids. Germline V gene lookup returns CDR1 SNHLY and CDR2 FYNNEI. CDR3: CASRQGSLSYNEQFF. Written as DNA, the CDR3 is TGTGCCAGCAGGCAGGGGAGCCTTTCCTACAATGAGCAGTTCTTC.

This clone showed up just a few times. The CDR3 here is CASSGPGGGRTYNEQFF. CDR3 sequence (DNA): TGTGCCAGCAGTGGGCCGGGGGGAGGGAGGACCTACAATGAGCAGTTCTTC. The chain couples TRBV25-1 to TRBJ2-1; 7 bases are shared with TRBD2. This CDR3 is 17 amino acids long. Trimming cost V 4 bases and J 2 bases; bases outside gene matches: 11. Germline V gene lookup returns CDR1 MGHDK and CDR2 SYGVNS.

The V call is TRBV4-1, the J call TRBJ2-7; TRBD2 is a possible D gene (6 bases). V was shortened by 1 base and J by 1 base, with 17 bases between the two germline ends. The germline gives CDR1 MGHRA, CDR2 YSYEKL. The CDR3 is 17 residues long. The DNA of the CDR3 is TGCGCCAGCAGCCAAGCACGGGTTTTGGGGGGATCCTACGAGCAGTACTTC. Its protein is CASSQARVLGGSYEQYF.

The chain uses TRBV5-5 and TRBJ2-2; maybe TRBD1 (5 bases). Trimming removed 3 bases at V and 3 bases at J, with 9 bases between. This CDR3 has 14 amino acids. Germline CDR1 is SGHKS and CDR2 is YYEKEE (reference sequence). The CDR3 region has the DNA TGTGCCAGCAGCTATCTCAGGGACACCGGGGAGCTGTTTTTT. This translates into CASSYLRDTGELFF.